These T cell receptor beta chains were read from a single sample in a study of cytomegalovirus exposure and HLA in healthy donors. TCRdb's copy holds only in-frame clones and misses some; the assay was immunoSEQ multiplex PCR. Of 75,000 to 90,000 clones in the sample, about four fifths were seen once. Specimen: PBMCs. The source is a woman aged 40 to 49 in good health and CMV-seropositive. Both conserved end residues are part of each CDR3.

v_gene	CDR3aa
TRBV5-1	CASSLLNLNTGELFF
TRBV6-5	CASSYSTAGREQFF
TRBV7-9	CASSFRGITGYTF
TRBV29-1	CSVGTARGAEQYF
TRBV5-1	CASSPGLGLAGGHGTGELFF
TRBV28	CASIVSRSSYEQYF
TRBV7-9	CSSSSSGGNAGELFF
TRBV11-2	CASSLGGHLTDTQYF
TRBV7-9	CASSGGQGNTEAFF
TRBV7-2	CASSDSSTDTQYF
TRBV11-2	CASSLDSISYEQYF
TRBV7-5	CVRSLDRAHEQYF
TRBV7-2	CASSLGDYSGNTIYF
TRBV9	CASSSRSFSGETYNEQFF
TRBV7-9	CASSFPQQGGNNGYTF
TRBV27	CASRRFTGYSGNTIYF
TRBV5-8	CASSLGGKETQYF
TRBV7-9	CASSSRDRNTGELFF
TRBV5-6	CASSSRDGYSNQPQHF
TRBV18	CASSTGTGVGTQYF
TRBV18	CASSSSGPRNEQFF
TRBV6-5	CASISGQNTGELFF
TRBV9	CASSVVKGPNTEAFF
TRBV6-1	CASRRGQNRGELFF
TRBV4-3	CASSRGQGQAFF
TRBV27	CASSISTSGGNNGQFF
TRBV6-1	CASSEHADREAGYTF
TRBV7-9	CSSSLGATATAF
TRBV6-1	CASSVAPGQNYGYTF
TRBV5-1	CASSLAGMPRNEQFF
TRBV6-1	CAIRDRESEQYF
TRBV28	CASSLWAANSPLHF
TRBV7-7	CASSLTDRDQPQHF
TRBV7-9	CASSFTRDRGYEQYF
TRBV19	CASSIRRRGATNEKLFF
TRBV29-1	CSVEGQGMYEQYF
TRBV18	CASSPSETGDREKLFF
TRBV7-8	CASSLGYGNYNSPLHF
TRBV7-5	CVRSLEWQGGTGELFF
TRBV5-5	CASSLAAGLQETQYF
TRBV18	CASSTLGQGVGTGELFF
TRBV10-3	CAIGQTNEKLFF
TRBV7-9	CASSPRSLSGNTIYF
TRBV27	CASSLWDSNTGELFF
TRBV6-1	CASSAPSTGEAFF
TRBV28	CASSFGRYTDTQYF
TRBV7-8	CASSLASREGEKLFF
TRBV29-1	CSVFDSKTFTGELFF
TRBV18	CASSPRSIRTGRTYEQYF
TRBV19	CASSMGGGHQETQYF
TRBV28	CASRETWAFTEAFF
TRBV1	CTSSRRWGQGYEQYF
TRBV7-2	CASSRSGNSYEQYF
TRBV6-5	CASSYSAGFYEQYF